These T cell receptor beta chains were read from a single sample in a study of cytomegalovirus exposure and HLA in healthy donors. Measured with immunoSEQ multiplex PCR; TCRdb has only the in-frame clones, and not every one. Among approximately 95,000 clones listed, less than 80% were seen once. Sequenced input: PBMCs. These receptors all come from a woman aged 40 to 50 in good health and CMV-seropositive. CDR3s include the opening cysteine and the closing phenylalanine or tryptophan. A D gene is named only where the DNA matches it firmly. Rows may omit the clone size; those that give it use once, few, many or a size class.

>TRBJ2-1|few|TRBD2|TRBV10-3
TGTGCCATCAGTGCGGCGGGAGAGACCCACAACAATGAGCAGTTCTTC
CAISAAGETHNNEQFF
>TRBJ1-1|.|TRBD1|TRBV5-6
TGTGCCAGCAGCTTGGGGACAGGGAGGGATACTGAAGCTTTCTTT
CASSLGTGRDTEAFF
>TRBJ2-3|.|TRBD2|TRBV2
TGTGCCAGCAGTGATCGCCTAGCGGGCCCTAGCACAGATACGCAGTATTTT
CASSDRLAGPSTDTQYF
>TRBJ2-7|.|TRBD2|TRBV5-1
TGCGCCAGCAGCGTTTTAGCGGGAAGCTCCTACGAGCAGTACTTC
CASSVLAGSSYEQYF
>TRBJ2-7|.|.|TRBV10-1
TGCGCCAGCATGGGGGACAACTCCTACGAGCAGTACTTC
CASMGDNSYEQYF
>TRBJ2-5|.|TRBD1|TRBV5-1
TGCGCCAGCAGCCAACCGACAGGGGGCGAGACCCAGTACTTC
CASSQPTGGETQYF
>TRBJ2-1|.|TRBD1|TRBV6-4
TGTGCCAGCAGTGAGACGACAGGGACTGAGCAGTTCTTC
CASSETTGTEQFF
>TRBJ2-2|.|.|TRBV7-9
TGTGCCAGCAGCTTAGGATCGGGCACCGGGGAGCTGTTTTTT
CASSLGSGTGELFF
>TRBJ2-7|.|TRBD2|TRBV6-5
TGTGCCAGCAGTTTTAGCGGGAGGGGAGGTTACGAGCAGTACTTC
CASSFSGRGGYEQYF
>TRBJ2-1|.|.|TRBV30
TGTGCCTGGAATGCGGGGGCCCTTTTTGATGAGCAGTTCTTC
CAWNAGALFDEQFF
>TRBJ2-1|.|TRBD2|TRBV11-2
TGTGCCAACAGCTCACTAGCGGGAGGGAACAATGAGCAGTTCTTC
CANSSLAGGNNEQFF
>TRBJ1-4|.|.|TRBV27
TGTGCCAGCAGTTTGGCCTGGACTAATGAAAAACTGTTTTTT
CASSLAWTNEKLFF
>TRBJ1-5|.|TRBD1|TRBV18
TGTGCCAGCTCACCGACAGGGCATAGCAATCAGCCCCAGCATTTT
CASSPTGHSNQPQHF
>TRBJ2-7|.|TRBD2|TRBV9
TGTGCCAGCAGCGTAGCTGTGGCGGGAGGGCCCGACGAGCAGTACTTC
CASSVAVAGGPDEQYF
>TRBJ2-3|.|.|TRBV20-1
TGCAGTCCAGGGGTAGATACGCAGTATTTT
CSPGVDTQYF
>TRBJ2-1|.|TRBD2|TRBV30
TGTGCAACCATGGGGACTAGCGGGAGGTTCGACAATGAGCAGTTCTTC
CATMGTSGRFDNEQFF
>TRBJ2-7|.|.|TRBV6-5
TGTGCCAGCAGAAGGACACGTCCTGGCGAGCAGTACTTC
CASRRTRPGEQYF
>TRBJ1-2|.|.|TRBV7-9
TGTGCCAGCAGCCCAGAGGATCGAGGCTACACCTTC
CASSPEDRGYTF
>TRBJ2-5|.|.|TRBV7-9
TGTGCCAGCAGCCTAGGGACATCCCCAACGGGAGAGACCCAGTACTTC
CASSLGTSPTGETQYF
>TRBJ1-1|.|.|TRBV7-6
TGTGCCAGCAGCAAGACAGTTACCAACACTGAAGCTTTCTTT
CASSKTVTNTEAFF
>TRBJ2-1|.|TRBD2|TRBV5-1
TGCGCCAGCAGACTACTAGCGGGAGTTTACGATGAGCAGTTCTTC
CASRLLAGVYDEQFF
>TRBJ2-1|few|.|TRBV5-6
TGTGCCAGCAGCTTGTATTTGGGAGGTGGGCCCCTCGGGGATGAGCAGTTCTTC
CASSLYLGGGPLGDEQFF
>TRBJ2-1|.|.|TRBV29-1
TGCAGCGCCCAGACAGGAGGAAATGAGCAGTTCTTC
CSAQTGGNEQFF
>TRBJ2-3|.|TRBD2|TRBV6-6
TGTGCCAGCAGATCTGGACTAGCGGGCACAGATACGCAGTATTTT
CASRSGLAGTDTQYF
>TRBJ1-2|.|.|TRBV10-3
TGTGCCACCAGCCGCGGCAGATCCCCAGGGGGCTACACCTTC
CATSRGRSPGGYTF
>TRBJ2-6|once|.|TRBV6-5
TGTGCCAGCAGCCGGGGGGCCAACGTCCTGACTTTC
CASSRGANVLTF
>TRBJ2-5|.|.|TRBV5-6
TGTGCCAGTATTTCGGAGACCCAGTACTTC
CASISETQYF
>TRBJ2-5|.|.|TRBV2
TGTGCCAGCAGTGACCCTAGCGAGGGGATCCAAGAGACCCAGTACTTC
CASSDPSEGIQETQYF
>TRBJ1-4|few|TRBD1|TRBV2
TGTGCCAGCAGTCTAGGACAGGGTTCCCAACTGTTTTTT
CASSLGQGSQLFF
>TRBJ2-5|few|TRBD2|TRBV9
TGTGCCAGCAGCGTAGGCCCCCGGGCTAGCGGACAAGAGACCCAGTACTTC
CASSVGPRASGQETQYF
>TRBJ1-4|.|.|TRBV19
TGTGCCAGTAGAAACACCCCCGGGGGGGGTCTTGAAAAACTGTTTTTT
CASRNTPGGGLEKLFF
>TRBJ2-7|once|TRBD1|TRBV5-6
TGTGCCAGCAGCGGAGGGACAGGGGCCTACGAGCAGTACTTC
CASSGGTGAYEQYF
>TRBJ2-3|.|.|TRBV7-2
TGTGCCAGCAGCCCGCACTCCACAGATACGCAGTATTTT
CASSPHSTDTQYF
>TRBJ2-3|.|.|TRBV9
TGTGCCAGCAGCGTTGGCGGGACTCTCTCAGATACGCAGTATTTT
CASSVGGTLSDTQYF
>TRBJ1-2|.|.|TRBV29-1
TGCAGCGTTCAGGGATTACGGTATGGCTACACCTTC
CSVQGLRYGYTF
>TRBJ2-1|.|TRBD2|TRBV2
TGTGCCAGCAGAAGGACTAGCGGGAGTGGTGAGCAGTTCTTC
CASRRTSGSGEQFF
>TRBJ2-1|few|TRBD2|TRBV5-1
TGCGCCAGCACCAGCGGGGCCTACAATGAGCAGTTCTTC
CASTSGAYNEQFF
>TRBJ2-1|.|.|TRBV5-6
TGTGCCAGCAGCTCCCAGGGGTTTAATGAGCAGTTCTTC
CASSSQGFNEQFF
>TRBJ2-1|once|.|TRBV2
TGTGCCAGCAGTGTTATTCGACAGGGACTCCGCAATGAGCAGTTCTTC
CASSVIRQGLRNEQFF
>TRBJ1-1|.|.|TRBV6-1
TGTGCCAGCAATCCACACCGGGAAGGTGAAGCTTTCTTT
CASNPHREGEAFF
>TRBJ1-1|.|.|TRBV28
TGTGCCGGGGCCAACGCTCAAGACGCGAACACTGAAGCTTTCTTT
CAGANAQDANTEAFF
>TRBJ1-2|.|TRBD1|TRBV5-4
TGTGCCAGCAGCCTCGGGACAGGAAGATCCTATGGCTACACCTTC
CASSLGTGRSYGYTF
>TRBJ2-7|.|.|TRBV5-4
TGTGCCAGCAGCCCGGCGGGCGGGACCACTTACGAGCAGTACTTC
CASSPAGGTTYEQYF
>TRBJ2-1|.|TRBD1|TRBV6-5
TGTGCCAGCAGTTACTCGGACAGGGGAACCAATGAGCAGTTCTTC
CASSYSDRGTNEQFF
>TRBJ2-3|.|.|TRBV5-1
TGCGCCAGTAGCTCATTGTGGGCCTCAGGGAAGGGTGCAGATACGCAGTATTTT
CASSSLWASGKGADTQYF
>TRBJ2-2|.|TRBD2|TRBV9
TGTGCCAGCAGCGTGGGACTAGCGAACACCGGGGAGCTGTTTTTT
CASSVGLANTGELFF
>TRBJ2-1|.|.|TRBV6-5
TGTGCCAGCAGTTACTCGAGGAACAATGAGCAGTTCTTC
CASSYSRNNEQFF
>TRBJ2-7|.|TRBD2|TRBV7-2
TGTGCCAGCAGCGCCCGGGGACTAGCGGGGTCCTACGAGCAGTACTTC
CASSARGLAGSYEQYF
>TRBJ2-1|.|.|TRBV6-5
TGTGCCAGCAGTAAACTCGGGACTGGCTACAATGAGCAGTTCTTC
CASSKLGTGYNEQFF
>TRBJ2-2|.|.|TRBV2
TGTGCCAGCAGTGACGACAGCCACACCGGGGAGCTGTTTTTT
CASSDDSHTGELFF
>TRBJ2-2|.|.|TRBV11-3
TGTGCCAGCAGCCCACAGAACACCGGGGAGCTGTTTTTT
CASSPQNTGELFF
>TRBJ1-2|.|TRBD1|TRBV18
TGTGCCAGCTCACTAACGACAGGGCGGGATAATGGCTACACCTTC
CASSLTTGRDNGYTF
>TRBJ2-2|few|TRBD2|TRBV5-1
TGCGCCAGTTTTGCTCTAGCGGGAGAATCCGGGGAGCTGTTTTTT
CASFALAGESGELFF